The present entry profiles one TCR beta chain with its context. Trimming shortened V by 3 bases and J by 1 base, and 9 bases separated the two germline ends. Germline V gene lookup returns CDR1 LNHDA and CDR2 SQIVND (reference sequence). This CDR3 region has 14 residues. The sample belongs to a study of OX40 agonist ivuxolimab in advanced cancers. Generated by immunoSEQ multiplex PCR, the TCRdb table keeps only in-frame clones and is missing some. This sample has some 80,000 clones, with roughly 84% found just once. The sample in question was CD4+ or CD8+ T cells sorted from blood, obtained in a trial of the OX40 agonist ivuxolimab. The gene calls are TRBV19 and TRBJ2-5, with D possibly matching TRBD1 (6 bases). The TCR sequence derives from an adult with an advanced solid tumor such as melanoma, head and neck, liver or kidney cancer. Written as DNA, the CDR3 is TGTGCCAGTAGTATCACGGACAGCCAAGAGACCCAGTACTTC. It is translated as CASSITDSQETQYF.